The 29 T cell receptor beta chains reported below all come from one sample, sequenced in a study of OX40 agonist ivuxolimab in advanced cancers. Profiled with immunoSEQ multiplex PCR; TCRdb holds only in-frame clones, not every one. This sample yields fewer than 85,000 clones, of which under 90% are seen a single time; over 2.5% belongs to the top ten. This sample comprised CD4+ or CD8+ T cells sorted from blood, obtained in a trial of the OX40 agonist ivuxolimab. These receptors originate from an adult with an advanced solid tumor such as melanoma, head and neck, liver or kidney cancer.

The chain links TRBV9 to TRBJ2-1; 9 bases line up with TRBD2. The CDR3 is 14 amino acids. V trimming: 0 bases; J trimming: 6 bases; junction bases outside the gene matches: 1. Germline V gives CDR1 SGDLS, CDR2 YYNGEE. CDR3 loop: CASSVGLAANEQFF. The CDR3 nucleotides read TGTGCCAGCAGCGTAGGACTAGCGGCCAATGAGCAGTTCTTC.

The V call is TRBV19, the J call TRBJ2-1; D gene unclear. This CDR3 contains 14 residues. The germline V and J ends were trimmed by 6 bases and 1 base, with 10 bases remaining between them. The germline V gene has CDR1 LNHDA and CDR2 SQIVND (reference sequence). The CDR3 DNA reads as TGTGCCAGTAGGGGAAGGAAATCCTACAATGAGCAGTTCTTC. Amino acids: CASRGRKSYNEQFF.

The chain uses TRBV6-6 and TRBJ2-7; 8 nucleotides line up with TRBD1. This CDR3 spans 15 amino acids. The V and J ends lost 5 bases and 4 bases, in that order; junction bases with no gene match: 10. CDR1 and CDR2 (germline): MNHNY, SVGAGI (reference sequence). The DNA for the CDR3 is TGTGCCAGCAGTGCGTACCGGGACAGGAGATACGAGCAGTACTTC. Amino acid sequence: CASSAYRDRRYEQYF.

The genes are TRBV23-1 and TRBJ2-5; 12 bases line up with TRBD2. TRBV23-1 is designated an ORF whose function remains uncertain. The CDR3 length is 19 residues. The ends lost 2 bases at V and 5 bases at J; junction bases unmatched: 15. The CDR3 loop is CASSQESPSTSGSGETQYF. In DNA form, the CDR3 reads TGCGCCAGCAGTCAAGAGTCTCCCTCGACTAGCGGGAGTGGTGAGACCCAGTACTTC.

The rearrangement uses TRBV19 and TRBJ1-5; the match to TRBD1 covers 7 bases. The CDR3 is 15 amino acids. Germline V gives CDR1 LNHDA, CDR2 SQIVND (reference sequence). The ends lost 9 bases at V and 7 bases at J; junction bases unmatched: 15. The CDR3 sequence: CASRETGVKGQPQHF. CDR3 DNA: TGTGCCAGCAGGGAAACAGGGGTAAAAGGACAGCCCCAGCATTTT.

CDR3 bases: TGCGCCAGCAGCCAAGGGAGGGAGCTAGCGGGAAAAAATGAGCAGTTCTTC. It codes for CASSQGRELAGKNEQFF. The chain employs TRBV4-1 and TRBJ2-1, with 9 bases that match TRBD2. After removal of 1 base from V and 7 bases from J, the junction contained 11 bases not matched to a gene. Germline CDR1 reads MGHRA; CDR2 reads YSYEKL. This CDR3 comprises 17 residues.

The chain has TRBV15 and TRBJ2-3; D not certain. Germline CDR1 and CDR2: LNHNV and YYDKDF (reference sequence). With 0 bases removed from V and 6 bases from J, the gap between germline ends came to 10 bases. The CDR3 extends over 14 amino acids. CDR3 amino acids: CATSRDPVGDTQYF. CDR3 nucleotide sequence: TGTGCCACCAGCAGAGACCCTGTAGGGGATACGCAGTATTTT.

The rearrangement joins TRBV19 to TRBJ2-7, with 8 bases matching TRBD1. Looked up from germline, CDR1 is LNHDA and CDR2 is SQIVND (reference sequence). V was pared by 7 bases and J by 5 bases, with 10 bases of the junction left unmatched. This CDR3 is built from 14 residues. The CDR3 spells CASTDGRGPDEQYF. CDR3 coding DNA: TGTGCCAGTACTGATGGCAGGGGGCCGGACGAGCAGTACTTC.

The chain is built from TRBV19 and TRBJ1-1; TRBD1 might be the D (5 bases). The germline V and J ends were trimmed by 1 base and 5 bases, with 11 bases remaining between them. The CDR3 runs to 14 residues. Germline CDR1 LNHDA, CDR2 SQIVND (reference sequence). CDR3 in DNA: TGTGCCAGTAGTATAGGGGGGAAAGGAACTGAAGCTTTCTTT. This translates into CASSIGGKGTEAFF.

V and J are TRBV6-5 and TRBJ2-7; 9 positions agree with TRBD2. The CDR3 is made up of 14 amino acids. The germline CDR1 and CDR2 sequences are MNHEY and SVGAGI. V lost 5 bases to trimming and J lost 1 base; unmatched junction nucleotides: 3. CDR3 loop: CASSRLAGSYEQYF. In DNA, the CDR3 is TGTGCCAGCAGTCGGCTAGCGGGATCCTACGAGCAGTACTTC.

This clone was recorded once. This chain connects TRBV6-5 to TRBJ1-2; perhaps TRBD1 as D (5 bases). V was pared by 2 bases and J by 9 bases, with 7 bases between. The germline gives CDR1 MNHEY, CDR2 SVGAGI. The CDR3 loop spans 11 amino acids. CDR3 nucleotides: TGTGCCAGCAGTTACCAGGGAAGCTACACCTTC. Its translation is CASSYQGSYTF.

The genes are TRBV7-8 and TRBJ1-1, with D perhaps TRBD1 (5 bases). V lost 3 bases and J lost 5, with 16 bases in between. There are 15 residues in the CDR3. Germline assignment: CDR1 SGHVS and CDR2 FQNEAQ. In nucleotides, the CDR3 is TGTGCCAGCAGCTTGCCCCGCCGAGGGGTTACTGAAGCTTTCTTT. Translating it yields CASSLPRRGVTEAFF.

V is TRBV11-2 and J is TRBJ2-5; the D gene is possibly TRBD1 (5 bases). The J call could be wrong; TRBJ2-7 is a better fit for the DNA end. There are 14 residues in the CDR3. Germline CDR1 SGHAT, CDR2 FQNNGV. CDR3 sequence: CASSLEGQTYEQYF. For the CDR3, the DNA is TGTGCCAGCAGCTTAGAGGGGCAAACCTACGAGCAGTACTTC.

On this clone itself: The junction departs from the called germline gene at one end, perhaps through a read error. The genes are TRBV7-7 and TRBJ2-1, with a weak D call TRBD1 (5 bases). The V gene's germline CDR1 is SSHAT and CDR2 FNYEAQ (reference sequence). This CDR3 region has 13 residues. CDR3 amino acids: CASSPRTQGVQFF. CDR3 bases: TGTGCTAGCAGCCCTCGTACCCAGGGTGTGCAGTTCTTC.

This rearrangement joins TRBV4-2 to TRBJ2-5; 11 bases map to TRBD2. CDR1 is LGHNA, CDR2 YNFKEQ, per germline. The CDR3 sequence is 16 residues long. V shed 3 bases and J 4 bases; nucleotides not matched to a gene: 7. CDR3: CASSQNAGTSGETQYF. CDR3 coding DNA: TGTGCCAGCAGCCAGAACGCCGGGACTAGCGGAGAGACCCAGTACTTC.

This clone was picked up one time. The chain uses TRBV5-1 and TRBJ1-4; D is undetermined. Germline CDR1 SGHRS, CDR2 YFSETQ. This CDR3 is built from 14 residues. Trimming removed 3 bases at V and 0 bases at J, with 6 bases between. The CDR3 protein is CASSSEPTNEKLFF. Here the CDR3 DNA reads TGCGCCAGCAGCTCGGAGCCAACTAATGAAAAACTGTTTTTT.

This chain joins TRBV2 and TRBJ1-3, with D unclear. Germline loops: CDR1 SNHLY, CDR2 FYNNEI. Trimming pared 8 bases from V and 4 bases from J, leaving 3 bases between. The length of the CDR3 is 10 residues. For the CDR3, the DNA is TGTGCCAGCCTGGGAAACACCATATATTTT. This translates into CASLGNTIYF.

This chain connects TRBV2 to TRBJ1-1, with D possibly being TRBD1 (6 bases). This CDR3 has 15 residues. Trimming took off 5 bases at V and 4 bases at J, with 17 bases between the two ends. Germline CDR1 is SNHLY and CDR2 is FYNNEI. CDR3 in amino acids: CASSSQGILGTEAFF. CDR3 nucleotide sequence: TGTGCCAGCAGTTCCCAGGGGATCCTCGGCACTGAAGCTTTCTTT.

This clone was counted a single time. The V call is TRBV4-1, the J call TRBJ2-7; a possible D gene is TRBD2 (7 bases). Trimming shortened V by 1 base and J by 0 bases, and 16 bases separated the two germline ends. Germline V gene sequence: CDR1 MGHRA, CDR2 YSYEKL. This CDR3 region has 17 residues. CDR3 sequence reads: CASSQARGGVISYEQYF. CDR3 nucleotide sequence: TGCGCCAGCAGCCAAGCCCGAGGGGGGGTGATCTCCTACGAGCAGTACTTC.

In nucleotides, the CDR3 is TGTGCCAGCAGCCAGAAGGGGGGGCACACTGAAGCTTTCTTT. Protein: CASSQKGGHTEAFF. The genes are TRBV5-4 and TRBJ1-1; tentatively, D is TRBD1 (6 bases). The germline V gene has CDR1 SGHNT and CDR2 YYREEE (reference sequence). The CDR3 sequence is 14 residues long. V was pared by 4 bases and J by 3 bases, with 13 bases between.

This clone occurred once. The V gene is TRBV19, the J gene TRBJ2-4, with 7 bases identical to TRBD1. Germline V lookup: CDR1 LNHDA, CDR2 SQIVND (reference sequence). This CDR3 is 15 amino acids long. The J segment lost 6 bases and the V segment lost 6 bases, leaving 11 bases of the junction unmatched. The CDR3 nucleotides read TGTGCCAGTAGCCAACAGGGGAGCCTTCTAAACATTCAGTACTTC. This translates into CASSQQGSLLNIQYF.

The chain is built from TRBV2 and TRBJ2-7; D call uncertain. The CDR3 spans 13 residues. Looked up from germline, CDR1 is SNHLY and CDR2 is FYNNEI. The V end was cut by 7 bases, the J end by 2 bases, with 12 bases between. Here the CDR3 reads CASIPVQTYEQYF. The CDR3 DNA reads TGTGCCAGCATTCCGGTACAGACCTACGAGCAGTACTTC.

This sequence joins TRBV5-1 and TRBJ2-1; D unresolved. Trimming removed 4 bases from V and 1 base from J, with 12 bases in between. This CDR3 has 15 residues. CDR1 is SGHRS, CDR2 YFSETQ, per germline. CDR3: CASSRGADSYNEQFF. CDR3 DNA sequence: TGCGCCAGCAGCAGAGGAGCCGATTCCTACAATGAGCAGTTCTTC.

This sequence joins TRBV19 and TRBJ2-7, with 7 bases matching TRBD1. CDR1 LNHDA and CDR2 SQIVND come from the germline V gene (reference sequence). Trimming took 1 base from V and 0 from J; bases not matched to a gene: 9. CDR3 size: 17 residues. The CDR3 sequence: CASSIVLRRDSSYEQYF. DNA of the CDR3: TGTGCCAGTAGTATAGTCCTCCGCCGGGACAGCTCCTACGAGCAGTACTTC.

The chain combines TRBV6-4 with TRBJ2-1, with D maybe TRBD1 (5 bases). This CDR3 comprises 15 residues. Trimming left V 0 bases short and J 1 base short, with 7 bases between. CDR1 and CDR2 (germline): MRHNA, SNTAGT. CDR3 protein: CASSDSKGSYNEQFF. CDR3 bases: TGTGCCAGCAGTGACTCTAAGGGGTCCTACAATGAGCAGTTCTTC.

The chain uses TRBV4-1 and TRBJ1-5; TRBD1 matches 7 bases. The germline V gene encodes CDR1 MGHRA and CDR2 YSYEKL. The CDR3 is 15 amino acids. J lost 3 bases, V lost 3 bases, and 5 bases had no gene match. Here the CDR3 reads CASSQGQLYNQPQHF. DNA for the CDR3: TGCGCCAGCAGCCAGGGACAGCTCTACAATCAGCCCCAGCATTTT.

The J gene is TRBJ1-2, the V gene TRBV2; 10 bases align to TRBD1. The CDR3 consists of 14 residues. J gave up 4 bases and V 6 bases, and 5 bases lay outside the gene matches. The germline CDR1 and CDR2 sequences are SNHLY and FYNNEI. The CDR3 nucleotides read TGTGCCAGCAGCCGACAGGGGGCCAGCTATGGCTACACCTTC. Translating it yields CASSRQGASYGYTF.

The chain's CDR3 is CASSLASGNQPQHF. The CDR3 nucleotides read TGTGCCAGCAGCTTGGCCTCAGGGAATCAGCCCCAGCATTTT. This rearrangement joins TRBV7-2 to TRBJ1-5, with D perhaps matching TRBD1 (5 bases). V dropped 3 bases and J dropped 4 bases, with 10 bases sitting between them. This CDR3 has 14 amino acids. The germline CDR1 and CDR2 sequences are SGHTA and FQGNSA.

V is TRBV5-1 and J is TRBJ2-7, with 12 bases that match TRBD2. Trimming at V came to 4 bases and at J to 1 base, leaving 3 bases not matched to a gene. This CDR3 contains 15 residues. Germline V gives CDR1 SGHRS, CDR2 YFSETQ. The CDR3, as DNA: TGCGCCAGCAGCCCGGGACTAGCGGGTTCCTACGAGCAGTACTTC. Its protein is CASSPGLAGSYEQYF.